The 30 T cell receptor beta chains in this list originate from one sample, sequenced in a study of esophageal squamous cell carcinoma under preoperative chemotherapy. TCRdb ran MiXCR on the PCR reads and lists one entry per CDR3 protein. Here the sample spans about 18,000 distinct CDR3 sequences, roughly 46% being singletons. Time point specified: after preoperative PTX-NDP chemotherapy. This specimen was collected from a patient given preoperative chemotherapy. All receptors derive from a human donor with esophageal squamous cell carcinoma. The donor label of this sample is uncertain.

The chain links TRBV6-1 to TRBJ2-1; D gene ambiguous. The J call could be wrong; TRBJ2-7 is a better fit for the DNA end. CDR1 and CDR2 from the germline V gene are MNHNS and SASEGT. The CDR3 spans 14 residues. The CDR3 DNA reads TGTGCCAGCACCAACCCGGGTAATTGGTACGAGCAGTACTTC. Translated: CASTNPGNWYEQYF.

This clonotype was observed at least ten times. V gene TRBV12-3 or TRBV12-4 combines with J gene TRBJ2-5; the match to TRBD1 covers 7 bases. The CDR3 has 13 residues. V shed 6 bases, J shed 3 bases, and the junction held 4 bases outside the gene matches. CDR3 region: CASSPGTEETQYF. The CDR3 DNA reads as TGTGCCAGCAGCCCGGGGACAGAAGAGACCCAGTACTTC.

To note about this clonotype: Germline is not matched at one junction end, which may reflect a read error. This sequence joins TRBV11-2 and TRBJ2-4, with TRBD2 as a possible D gene (6 bases). CDR3 size: 16 residues. Germline CDR1 reads SGHAT; CDR2 reads FQNNGV. DNA for the CDR3: TGTGCGTGCAGCCCCTCGGGGGTCGGCGCCAAAAACACTCAGTACTTC. The encoded protein is CACSPSGVGAKNTQYF. The whole variable domain, remainder taken from reference TRBV11-2 and TRBJ2-4, is EAGVAQSPRYKIIEKRQSVAFWCNPISGHATLYWYQQILGQGPKLLIQFQNNGVVDDSQLPKDRFSAERLKGVDSTLKIQPAKLEDSAVYLCACSPSGVGAKNTQYFGAGTRLSVL.

This clonotype is termed medium-sized. The chain carries TRBV7-3 and TRBJ2-3, with TRBD2 matching 10 bases. Germline V gives CDR1 SGHTA, CDR2 FQGTGA. The V and J ends lost 0 bases and 3 bases, in that order; junction bases with no gene match: 3. The CDR3 spans 16 residues. The DNA of the CDR3 is TGTGCCAGCAGCTTAACTAGCGGGAGGACGACAGATACGCAGTATTTT. Protein: CASSLTSGRTTDTQYF.

The chain recombines TRBV27 with TRBJ2-3; D is uncertain. The DNA matches TRBJ2-7 better at its end, which makes the J call doubtful. There are 14 residues in the CDR3. The germline V gene has CDR1 MNHEY and CDR2 SMNVEV (reference sequence). The CDR3 loop is CASSIRHGYYEQYF. The CDR3 coding sequence is TGTGCCAGCAGTATCCGACATGGTTACTACGAGCAGTACTTC.

This chain joins TRBV7-6 and TRBJ2-2, with 7 bases matching TRBD1. CDR1 and CDR2 (germline): SGHVS, FNYEAQ. The trim removed 8 bases at V and 2 bases at J, leaving 8 bases unmatched. The CDR3 contains 15 residues. The CDR3 DNA reads as TGTGCCAGCTCTATCGGGACAGATAACACCGGGGAGCTGTTTTTT. The encoded protein is CASSIGTDNTGELFF.

The chain uses TRBV6-5 and TRBJ2-1; D not resolved. Germline V gene lookup returns CDR1 MNHEY and CDR2 SVGAGI. CDR3 length: 15 amino acids. V was cut by 2 bases and J by 0 bases, with 8 bases left in between. CDR3 nucleotides: TGTGCCAGCAGTTACAAGGTCAGCTCCTACAATGAGCAGTTCTTC. Protein sequence: CASSYKVSSYNEQFF.

This clonotype has at least ten counts. CDR3 protein: CASSSGKVWEQYF. CDR3 DNA: TGTGCCAGCAGCTCAGGAAAGGTGTGGGAGCAGTACTTC. This chain uses TRBV7-2 with TRBJ2-7, with D uncertain. The CDR3 contains 13 residues. The germline CDR1 and CDR2 sequences are SGHTA and FQGNSA. Trimming stripped 4 bases from V and 7 bases from J, with 14 bases between.

With regard to this clonotype: A junction boundary mismatches the germline segment, possibly from a read error. The chain uses TRBV7-8 and TRBJ2-3; 14 positions agree with TRBD2. The CDR3 loop spans 20 amino acids. Germline V gene lookup returns CDR1 SGHVS and CDR2 FQNEAQ. CDR3 loop: CASSPGSTSGRVWDTDTRYF. In DNA form, the CDR3 reads TGTGCCAGCAGCCCGGGATCGACTAGCGGGAGGGTGTGGGACACAGACACGCGGTACTTC.

This clonotype was detected a few times. The chain couples TRBV4-1 to TRBJ2-6; D remains unclear. Per germline, CDR1 MGHRA and CDR2 YSYEKL. V lost 3 bases and J lost 2, with 5 bases in between. The CDR3 consists of 14 residues. The DNA for the CDR3 is TGCGCCAGCAGCCAGGTGGCTGGGGCCAACGTCCTGACTTTC. Residues: CASSQVAGANVLTF.

For this clonotype: An end of the junction differs from the germline gene, which may be a read error. The J gene is TRBJ2-4, the V gene TRBV12-3 or TRBV12-4; D is unclear. The J call is in doubt because the DNA end fits TRBJ2-3 better. This CDR3 is 16 amino acids long. The CDR3 bases are TGTGCCAGCAGTCCTGAGACAATAGGCGCTAAAAATACTCAGTATTTT. This translates into CASSPETIGAKNTQYF.

This clonotype was seen a few times. This chain links TRBV7-3 with TRBJ2-7; D may be TRBD1 (6 bases). In germline, CDR1 is SGHTA, CDR2 FQGTGA. The CDR3 is 13 residues long. V was pared by 2 bases and J by 6 bases, with 11 bases between. CDR3 residues: CASSLDGGGEQYF. The CDR3 DNA is TGTGCCAGCAGCTTAGATGGGGGCGGCGAGCAGTACTTC.

The V and J genes are TRBV7-2 and TRBJ2-4; D not resolved. The CDR3 loop spans 12 amino acids. CDR1 is SGHTA, CDR2 FQGNSA, per germline. CDR3: CAGMLAESIQYF. The DNA for the CDR3 is TGTGCGGGCATGTTAGCCGAATCTATTCAGTACTTC.

The chain is built from TRBV6-4 and TRBJ2-6, with unresolved D. Germline-derived CDR1 and CDR2 are MRHNA and SNTAGT. V dropped 2 bases and J dropped 4 bases, with 9 bases sitting between them. The CDR3 covers 15 residues. The CDR3 spells CASSDARTGANVLTF. In DNA, the CDR3 is TGTGCCAGCAGTGACGCTAGGACCGGGGCCAACGTCCTGACTTTC.

The sample holds a few counts of this clonotype. The V and J genes are TRBV7-2 and TRBJ2-1; TRBD2 aligns across 11 bases. Unmatched junction bases numbered 9, after V lost 6 bases and J lost 8 bases. Germline V CDR1 and CDR2: SGHTA, FQGNSA. The CDR3 contains 15 residues. CDR3 in DNA: TGTGCCAGCAGGCCAACTAGCGGGAGAGCCGATGAGCAGTTCTTC. Encoded protein: CASRPTSGRADEQFF.

This clonotype was recorded many times. The rearrangement links TRBV7-3 to TRBJ2-1; the match to TRBD2 covers 8 bases. Germline CDR1 reads SGHTA; CDR2 reads FQGTGA. V lost 5 bases, J lost 4 bases, and 7 bases stayed unmatched. This CDR3 spans 15 amino acids. This CDR3 reads CASSRTSGGYNEQFF. The CDR3 region has the DNA TGTGCCAGCAGCCGCACTAGCGGAGGTTACAATGAGCAGTTCTTC.

The V gene is TRBV7-9, the J gene TRBJ2-1; D is ambiguous. Per germline, CDR1 SEHNR and CDR2 FQNEAQ (reference sequence). The CDR3 runs 13 residues. Deletions cut 1 base from V and 10 bases from J, with 11 bases between. CDR3 in DNA: TGTGCCAGCAGCTTAGGAGATGGCTACGAGCAGTTCTTC. Protein sequence: CASSLGDGYEQFF.

V and J are TRBV10-3 and TRBJ2-1; 12 bases match TRBD2. With 11 bases clipped from V and 6 bases from J, the junction kept 11 bases outside the gene matches. This CDR3 has 15 residues. The germline CDR1 and CDR2 sequences are ENHRY and SYGVKD. DNA for the CDR3: TGTGCCTTGGGACTAGCGGGCGGAAATATCAATGAGCAGTTCTTC. It translates to CALGLAGGNINEQFF.

This clonotype was seen ten or more times. It may be a read error: a sequence one base away is much more abundant. This chain uses TRBV6-1 with TRBJ1-2, with 8 bases identical to TRBD1. CDR3 length equals 14 residues. The germline gives CDR1 MNHNS, CDR2 SASEGT. The CDR3 spells CANSTQGGIYGYTF. The CDR3 DNA follows: TGTGCCAACAGTACACAGGGGGGGATCTATGGCTACACCTTC.

This clonotype has just a few counts. V usage is TRBV6-1 and J usage is TRBJ2-1; 12 nucleotides match TRBD2. The germline gives CDR1 MNHNS, CDR2 SASEGT. The CDR3 totals 16 residues. The junction had 12 bases not matched to a gene; V was cut back by 6 bases and J by 9 bases. This CDR3 is CASRRSLAGGRGEQFF. CDR3 DNA: TGTGCCAGCAGGAGGAGTCTAGCGGGAGGGAGGGGTGAGCAGTTCTTC.

Only a few counts were recorded for this clonotype. The chain carries TRBV6-5 and TRBJ2-7, with TRBD1 matching 7 bases. Trimming at V came to 2 bases and at J to 2 bases, leaving 3 bases not matched to a gene. Germline CDR1 is MNHEY and CDR2 is SVGAGI. This CDR3 is 14 amino acids long. The CDR3 DNA is TGTGCCAGCAGTTACGCCGGACAGGCCTACGAGCAGTACTTC. Protein product: CASSYAGQAYEQYF.

This clonotype was detected ten times or more. The chain employs TRBV7-2 and TRBJ2-1; possible D gene TRBD2, 6 bases. CDR1 and CDR2 from the germline V gene are SGHTA and FQGNSA. The germline V and J ends were trimmed by 4 bases and 15 bases, with 19 bases remaining between them. This CDR3 contains 13 residues. CDR3 DNA: TGTGCCAGCAGCTCGAACCCGGGGAGGTTGGGGTTCTTC. Its protein product is CASSSNPGRLGFF.

V usage is TRBV11-3 and J usage is TRBJ2-2; 10 positions match TRBD2. This CDR3 is 14 amino acids long. Losses at the gene ends were 5 bases for V and 16 bases for J; bases not matched to a gene: 13. Germline CDR1 SGHNT, CDR2 YENEEA. CDR3 nucleotides: TGTGCCAGCAGCCCGACTAGCGGGTGGGGGACGCAGTTTTTT. Protein product: CASSPTSGWGTQFF. The variable domain in full, completed from reference TRBV11-3 and TRBJ2-2, reads EAGVVQSPRYKIIEKKQPVAFWCNPISGHNTLYWYLQNLGQGPELLIRYENEEAVDDSQLPKDRFSAERLKGVDSTLKIQPAELGDSAVYLCASSPTSGWGTQFFGEGSRLTVL.

The V gene is TRBV7-2, the J gene TRBJ2-3; possibly TRBD1 for D (6 bases). The J call is uncertain, as TRBJ2-7 better fits the DNA end. Looked up from germline, CDR1 is SGHTA and CDR2 is FQGNSA. The CDR3 is made up of 16 amino acids. CDR3 nucleotides: TGTGCCAGCAGCGCACGGCAGGGGTGGGCCACAGATACGCAGTACTTC. It specifies CASSARQGWATDTQYF.

V and J are TRBV7-8 and TRBJ2-1; D remains unclear. The V and J ends lost 5 bases and 5 bases respectively, with 16 bases between them. The CDR3 runs to 15 residues. Germline loops: CDR1 SGHVS, CDR2 FQNEAQ. Here the CDR3 DNA reads TGTGCCAGCAGCCATGCAGGTGCGATCCACAATGAGCAGTTCTTC. This encodes CASSHAGAIHNEQFF.

The chain links TRBV25-1 to TRBJ2-5; D is tentatively TRBD1 or TRBD2 (6 bases each). V lost 11 bases and J 0 bases, leaving 19 bases between the germline ends. CDR3 length equals 15 residues. Germline loops: CDR1 MGHDK, CDR2 SYGVNS. CDR3 in DNA: TGTGCCGCGGGGCTCGGGGGCCGTGACCAAGAGACCCAGTACTTC. Translated, it gives CAAGLGGRDQETQYF.

This clonotype came up once. No conserved phenylalanine or tryptophan ends this CDR3, so it is likely a read error. The chain carries TRBV7-2 and TRBJ2-5, with TRBD2 matching over 7 bases. Per germline, CDR1 SGHTA and CDR2 FQGNSA. The ends lost 4 bases at V and 2 bases at J; junction bases unmatched: 4. CDR3 size: 14 residues. The CDR3 loop reads CASSSYGGQETQYC. CDR3 DNA: TGTGCCAGCAGCTCCTACGGGGGGCAAGAGACCCAGTACTGC.

This clonotype has at least ten counts. One base away lies a much larger clone, so this may be a sequencing read error. The chain recombines TRBV12-3 or TRBV12-4 with TRBJ2-5, with 9 nucleotides matching TRBD2. V trimming: 3 bases; J trimming: 11 bases; junction bases outside the gene matches: 10. The CDR3 consists of 14 residues. In nucleotides, the CDR3 is TGTGCCAGCAGTTTGATAGCGGGAGTAAATGAGCAGTACTTC. This gives the protein CASSLIAGVNEQYF.

The rearrangement links TRBV7-6 to TRBJ2-5; D not certain. The end of the DNA aligns better with TRBJ2-7, so the J call may be wrong. Germline CDR1 SGHVS, CDR2 FNYEAQ. The CDR3 is made up of 12 amino acids. The CDR3 here is CASSPEVYEQYF. The CDR3 coding sequence is TGTGCCAGCAGCCCTGAGGTTTACGAGCAGTACTTC.

This clonotype was picked up a small number of times. This chain connects TRBV7-2 to TRBJ2-3; 7 bases align to TRBD2. CDR3 length: 17 residues. Germline V gene lookup returns CDR1 SGHTA and CDR2 FQGNSA. Trimming removed 5 bases from V and 2 bases from J; junction bases left unmatched: 13. DNA of the CDR3: TGTGCCAGCAGCCTCCTACCGGGAGGTCCTCCCACAGATACGCAGTATTTT. Its translation: CASSLLPGGPPTDTQYF.